This TCR beta chain derives from a study of blood T cell repertoires in COVID-19. Authors' processing steps: Researchers report that nucleated cell counts were estimated from reference gene primer amplification. Clones were sequenced by immunoSEQ multiplex PCR, and TCRdb holds only the in-frame ones, with some missing. V and J calls and clone size follow that table, whereas D and trimming were derived from the DNA. The table shows some 120,000 clones, with around nine tenths occurring only once. The material sequenced was peripheral blood. The TCR sequence derives from a man aged 45-65 years with COVID-19, enrolled during active disease.

The CDR3 coding sequence is TGTGCCAGCTCACTTGGACTAAATCAGCCCCAGCATTTT. This codes for CASSLGLNQPQHF. The genes are TRBV18 and TRBJ1-5; D is uncertain. This CDR3 contains 13 residues. V lost 4 bases to trimming and J lost 4 bases, with 8 bases between them. The germline V gene encodes CDR1 KGHSH and CDR2 LQKENI.